These T cell receptor beta chains were read from a single sample in a study of T cell responses to AZD1222 COVID-19 vaccine. Libraries were prepared by immunoSEQ multiplex PCR; TCRdb keeps only in-frame clonotypes and omits some of them. The sample consists of more than 95,000 clones, about 89% of them appearing once. The material sequenced was peripheral blood, taken on day 0 of AZD1222 vaccination. All receptors come from an adult in good health. Each CDR3 is given without its conserved first and last residue. D genes are given only for firm matches.

V gene: TRBV9; D gene: -; CDR3 protein: ASSVGLGSNQLQH
V gene: TRBV5-1; D gene: -; CDR3 protein: ASSLGVGDNSPLH
V gene: TRBV15; D gene: -; CDR3 protein: ATSGGQRQTQY
V gene: TRBV24-1; D gene: -; CDR3 protein: ATSDLRSDYEQY
V gene: TRBV28; D gene: -; CDR3 protein: ASNTPAEMNTEAF
V gene: TRBV7-8; D gene: -; CDR3 protein: ASSRTYPVRGYEQY
V gene: TRBV10-3; D gene: -; CDR3 protein: AISDEMGSPLH
V gene: TRBV24-1; D gene: -; CDR3 protein: ATSPRSVGYGYT
V gene: TRBV23-1; D gene: -; CDR3 protein: ASKDRLMY
V gene: TRBV28; D gene: -; CDR3 protein: ASSFFTLRYYNEQF
V gene: TRBV19; D gene: TRBD1; CDR3 protein: ASRDPGQGLNEQY
V gene: TRBV2; D gene: TRBD1; CDR3 protein: ASTQDRGFSGGEKLF
V gene: TRBV7-9; D gene: TRBD2; CDR3 protein: ASSLAGVETDTQY
V gene: TRBV27; D gene: -; CDR3 protein: ASSSRQETY
V gene: TRBV7-3; D gene: TRBD2; CDR3 protein: ASSFASGAYEQY
V gene: TRBV9; D gene: -; CDR3 protein: ASSDRVDQPQH
V gene: TRBV20-1; D gene: -; CDR3 protein: SARASEQY
V gene: TRBV9; D gene: TRBD1; CDR3 protein: ASSVLQQGAQETQY
V gene: TRBV3-1/TRBV3-2; D gene: -; CDR3 protein: ASSQGKSDYNEQF